This TCR beta chain was retrieved from a study of T cell responses to AZD1222 COVID-19 vaccine. This clone has a handful of counts. Per germline, CDR1 MNHEY and CDR2 SMNVEV (reference sequence). This CDR3 contains 13 residues. The V end lost 0 bases, the J end lost 6 bases, and 9 bases lay between the germline ends. Sequencing used immunoSEQ multiplex PCR; TCRdb keeps in-frame clones, though not all of them. Of 40,000 to 50,000 clones listed, over 80% are singletons. V is TRBV27 and J is TRBJ2-7; D assignment may be TRBD1 or TRBD2 (5 bases each). The clonotype comes from an adult who received the AZD1222 COVID-19 vaccine. Sequencing was performed on peripheral blood, taken 28 days after the second AZD1222 dose. CDR3 region: CASSLSGVPEQYF. DNA of the CDR3: TGTGCCAGCAGTTTATCGGGGGTTCCCGAGCAGTACTTC.